This TCR beta chain was captured by sequencing in a study of blood T cell repertoires in COVID-19. For the study at large: The samples span acute and convalescent COVID-19 from the United States, Italy and Spain. T cells, B-cell-depleted T cells, or PBMCs supplied cDNA or gDNA.

In the authors' workflow: Estimation of nucleated cell counts relied on the amplification of reference gene primers. Assay used: immunoSEQ multiplex PCR; TCRdb lists only in-frame clones, some missing. D and trimming come from the DNA, and the V and J calls and clone size come from that table. In the table there are about 130,000 clones, approximately 90% of which are singletons. The germline gives CDR1 MDHEN, CDR2 SYDVKM. The CDR3 contains 13 residues. Deletions cut 6 bases from V and 11 bases from J, with 14 bases between. V is TRBV28 and J is TRBJ1-6; tentative D call: TRBD1 (5 bases). The sequence came from a middle-aged man with acute or convalescent COVID-19. Sequencing was performed on peripheral blood. In nucleotides, the CDR3 is TGTGCCAGCAGAGCAGGGTTTGGTCCACCCCTCCACTTT. It is translated as CASRAGFGPPLHF.